This T cell receptor beta chain comes out of a study of T cells in Graves' hyperthyroidism and ophthalmopathy. Study as a whole: Staff took peripheral blood when the initial diagnosis was made, before any treatment began.

RNA transcripts provided the source from which TCR beta CDR3 regions were amplified. During a first-round RT-PCR of the TCR CDR3, the HTBI primer set was used. TCRdb re-derived calls from the multiplex PCR reads in MiXCR, one entry per CDR3 protein. This table holds some 210,000 distinct CDR3 sequences, 15% to 20% found once. This clonotype showed up just a few times. CDR3 length equals 13 residues. CDR1 ENHRY and CDR2 SYGVKD come from the germline V gene. This receptor was obtained from a man aged 50 to 60 with Graves' hyperthyroidism. The sample comprised blood. V is TRBV10-3 and J is TRBJ2-1; 9 nucleotides line up with TRBD1. Here the CDR3 DNA reads TGTGCTACGACAGGGGGCTCCTACAATGAGCAGTTCTTC. It encodes CATTGGSYNEQFF.